The 10 T cell receptor beta chains in this list originate from one sample, sequenced in a study of blood T cell repertoires in COVID-19. Using immunoSEQ multiplex PCR, the repertoire was profiled, and TCRdb retains in-frame clones only, with some absent. The table has some 120,000 clones, about 94% seen once. Sequencing was carried out using peripheral blood. The origin of the receptors is a man in his fifties with COVID-19, enrolled during active disease.

The CDR3 DNA reads as TGTGCCAGCAGCCCCACAAAGAACACTGAAGCTTTCTTT. Its protein product is CASSPTKNTEAFF. V is TRBV7-8 and J is TRBJ1-1, with D hard to call. Germline CDR1 SGHVS, CDR2 FQNEAQ. The CDR3 totals 13 residues. Trimming took 5 bases from V and 1 from J, leaving 8 bases between them.

V is TRBV9 and J is TRBJ1-2; possibly TRBD1 for D (5 bases). Germline lookup yields CDR1 SGDLS and CDR2 YYNGEE. The CDR3 runs to 15 residues. The ends were cut back, 0 bases at V and 5 bases at J, with 14 bases in the middle. The CDR3 spells CASSVGEGRGYGYTF. Here the CDR3 DNA reads TGTGCCAGCAGCGTAGGGGAGGGACGCGGTTATGGCTACACCTTC.

The chain combines TRBV6-5 with TRBJ2-7; 8 bases map to TRBD1. This CDR3 has 14 amino acids. Germline CDR1 reads MNHEY; CDR2 reads SVGAGI. V shed 6 bases and J 3 bases; nucleotides not matched to a gene: 7. The CDR3 sequence: CASSHGTGGYEQYF. The CDR3 nucleotides read TGTGCCAGCAGCCACGGGACAGGTGGCTACGAGCAGTACTTC.

This clone occurred a few times. The V gene is TRBV5-1, the J gene TRBJ1-1, with D possibly matching TRBD1 (6 bases). CDR3 length: 16 residues. Per the germline V gene, CDR1 is SGHRS and CDR2 is YFSETQ. V was cut by 4 bases and J by 1 base, with 17 bases left in between. DNA for the CDR3: TGCGCCAGCAGCCAGACTATAATGACAGGGAACACTGAAGCTTTCTTT. This gives the protein CASSQTIMTGNTEAFF.

V is TRBV9 and J is TRBJ2-1; D is possibly TRBD1 (5 bases). Germline loops: CDR1 SGDLS, CDR2 YYNGEE. V lost 5 bases to trimming and J lost 0 bases, with 15 bases between them. The CDR3 is made up of 16 amino acids. Here the CDR3 reads CASSHNQGGSYNEQFF. In DNA, the CDR3 is TGTGCCAGCAGTCATAATCAGGGTGGCTCCTACAATGAGCAGTTCTTC.

The V gene is TRBV6-5, the J gene TRBJ2-5; maybe TRBD2 (6 bases). Germline lookup yields CDR1 MNHEY and CDR2 SVGAGI. This CDR3 spans 14 amino acids. Trimming took off 0 bases at V and 5 bases at J, with 10 bases between the two ends. DNA for the CDR3: TGTGCCAGCAGTTACTCCGCCGGGAGCGAGACCCAGTACTTC. Its translation: CASSYSAGSETQYF.

This clone was seen a few times. The chain employs TRBV1 and TRBJ2-1; TRBD2 is taken as the D call from the table, unchecked against the DNA. TRBV1 constitutes a pseudogene. CDR3 length: 16 residues. The CDR3: CTSSHPLAGSYNEQFF. For the CDR3, the DNA is TGCACCAGCAGCCACCCCCTAGCGGGAAGCTACAATGAGCAGTTCTTC.

The chain couples TRBV7-3 to TRBJ2-3, with TRBD2 matching 10 bases. The germline CDR1 and CDR2 sequences are SGHTA and FQGTGA. This CDR3 is 15 amino acids long. J was trimmed by 1 base and V by 5 bases; bases with no gene match: 3. The CDR3 loop is CASSVSGGGTDTQYF. Written as DNA, the CDR3 is TGTGCCAGCAGCGTGAGCGGGGGGGGCACAGATACGCAGTATTTT.

This chain connects TRBV5-1 to TRBJ2-3; D is perhaps TRBD2 (5 bases). The CDR3 loop spans 16 amino acids. Germline CDR1 and CDR2: SGHRS and YFSETQ. Trimming shortened V by 0 bases and J by 0 bases, and 11 bases separated the two germline ends. CDR3 amino acids: CASSLAAATSTDTQYF. The CDR3 nucleotides read TGCGCCAGCAGCTTGGCAGCGGCCACTAGCACAGATACGCAGTATTTT.

The chain is built from TRBV27 and TRBJ2-1, with 11 bases aligning to TRBD2. The CDR3 is made up of 17 amino acids. Per the germline V gene, CDR1 is MNHEY and CDR2 is SMNVEV (reference sequence). The V gene end was trimmed by 1 base and the J gene end by 6 bases; junction bases not matched to a gene: 8. The CDR3 DNA reads TGTGCCAGCAGTTTATTAACACTAGCGGGAGTTGCCAATGAGCAGTTCTTC. Its protein is CASSLLTLAGVANEQFF.